The T cell receptor (beta chain) under discussion was sequenced for a study of blood T cell repertoires in COVID-19. Original analysis: Counts of nucleated cells, estimated from reference gene primer amplification, were obtained. The table came from immunoSEQ multiplex PCR; TCRdb's copy has only in-frame clones and leaves some out. The DNA gave D and trimming, while V, J and clone size come from that table. The table records over 50,000 clones, roughly 88% of them present only once. V was shortened by 4 bases and J by 3 bases, with 12 bases between the two germline ends. Germline V lookup: CDR1 SQVTM, CDR2 ANQGSEA. The CDR3 consists of 13 residues.

The sequenced sample was peripheral blood. The chain links TRBV29-1 to TRBJ1-1; D possibly corresponds to TRBD1 (6 bases). This receptor was identified in an elderly man with acute or convalescent COVID-19. Here the CDR3 DNA reads TGCAGCGTTGCTGGGACATCTTACACTGAAGCTTTCTTT. Its protein is CSVAGTSYTEAFF.